The rows below give T cell receptor beta chains drawn from one sample of a study of T cells after yellow fever vaccination. MiXCR, run by TCRdb on the 5' RACE reads, gives a single entry per CDR3 protein. The data show around 600,000 distinct CDR3 sequences, about 12% seen once. The starting material was PBMCs, obtained on the day of the yellow fever booster vaccination. These receptors were collected from a young man who received the YFV17D yellow fever vaccine. Each CDR3 is given with its conserved first and last residue. A D gene is named only where the DNA matches it firmly. Size is omitted from some rows. Given values are once, few, many or a class for expanded clones.

CDR3aa: CASGLVPGGGTNTGELFF; CDR3nt: TGTGCTAGTGGTTTGGTACCCGGGGGGGGGACGAACACCGGGGAGCTGTTTTTT; j_gene: TRBJ2-2; abundance: few; len: 18; v_gene: TRBV12-5; d_gene: TRBD2
CDR3aa: CASSVDAYGYTF; CDR3nt: TGTGCCAGCAGCGTAGACGCTTATGGCTACACCTTC; j_gene: TRBJ1-2; abundance: few; len: 12; v_gene: TRBV9; d_gene: .
CDR3aa: CASSLRLAAAYEQYF; CDR3nt: TGCGCCAGCAGCCTCCGACTAGCGGCGGCCTACGAGCAGTACTTC; j_gene: TRBJ2-7; abundance: few; len: 15; v_gene: TRBV4-3; d_gene: TRBD2
CDR3aa: CASSQDRLATDTQYF; CDR3nt: TGTGCCAGCAGCCAAGATCGGCTAGCCACAGATACGCAGTATTTT; j_gene: TRBJ2-3; abundance: many; len: 15; v_gene: TRBV4-2; d_gene: .
CDR3aa: CASVGREETQYF; CDR3nt: TGTGCCAGCGTGGGGAGAGAAGAGACCCAGTACTTC; j_gene: TRBJ2-5; abundance: .; len: 12; v_gene: TRBV27; d_gene: .
CDR3aa: CATSRDPRLKETQYF; CDR3nt: TGTGCCACCAGCAGAGATCCCAGACTGAAAGAGACCCAGTACTTC; j_gene: TRBJ2-5; abundance: few; len: 15; v_gene: TRBV15; d_gene: .
CDR3aa: CASSRGGGEETQYF; CDR3nt: TGTGCCAGCAGCCGAGGTGGGGGAGAAGAGACCCAGTACTTC; j_gene: TRBJ2-5; abundance: .; len: 14; v_gene: TRBV7-8; d_gene: .
CDR3aa: CSAPRREARLDTQYF; CDR3nt: TGCAGTGCTCCCCGACGGGAGGCCCGGTTGGATACGCAGTATTTT; j_gene: TRBJ2-3; abundance: .; len: 15; v_gene: TRBV20-1; d_gene: TRBD2
CDR3aa: CASSPGHFSYEQYF; CDR3nt: TGTGCCAGCAGCCCCGGACATTTCTCCTACGAGCAGTACTTC; j_gene: TRBJ2-7; abundance: .; len: 14; v_gene: TRBV5-5; d_gene: .
CDR3aa: CASSRLAGNYNEQFF; CDR3nt: TGTGCCAGCAGCCGTCTAGCGGGAAACTACAATGAGCAGTTCTTC; j_gene: TRBJ2-1; abundance: .; len: 15; v_gene: TRBV6-2/TRBV6-3; d_gene: TRBD2
CDR3aa: CASSPGTSGRQETQYF; CDR3nt: TGTGCCAGCAGCCCCGGGACTAGCGGGAGACAAGAGACCCAGTACTTC; j_gene: TRBJ2-5; abundance: .; len: 16; v_gene: TRBV5-4; d_gene: TRBD2
CDR3aa: CASSSTHHRGEKLFF; CDR3nt: TGTGCCAGCAGCTCGACCCATCATCGTGGGGAAAAACTGTTTTTT; j_gene: TRBJ1-4; abundance: few; len: 15; v_gene: TRBV7-2; d_gene: .
CDR3aa: CSAEREGLDTQYF; CDR3nt: TGCAGTGCCGAGCGGGAGGGTCTAGATACGCAGTATTTT; j_gene: TRBJ2-3; abundance: few; len: 13; v_gene: TRBV20-1; d_gene: TRBD2
CDR3aa: CASSVLRGDSPLHF; CDR3nt: TGTGCCAGCAGTGTACTGAGGGGCGATTCACCCCTCCACTTT; j_gene: TRBJ1-6; abundance: .; len: 14; v_gene: TRBV6-5; d_gene: .
CDR3aa: CASSKVQGSYNEQFF; CDR3nt: TGTGCCAGCAGTAAAGTCCAGGGGTCCTACAATGAGCAGTTCTTC; j_gene: TRBJ2-1; abundance: .; len: 15; v_gene: TRBV7-2; d_gene: .
CDR3aa: CASSPQRGPVYEQYF; CDR3nt: TGTGCCAGCAGCCCACAGAGGGGACCAGTCTACGAGCAGTACTTC; j_gene: TRBJ2-7; abundance: few; len: 15; v_gene: TRBV9; d_gene: .